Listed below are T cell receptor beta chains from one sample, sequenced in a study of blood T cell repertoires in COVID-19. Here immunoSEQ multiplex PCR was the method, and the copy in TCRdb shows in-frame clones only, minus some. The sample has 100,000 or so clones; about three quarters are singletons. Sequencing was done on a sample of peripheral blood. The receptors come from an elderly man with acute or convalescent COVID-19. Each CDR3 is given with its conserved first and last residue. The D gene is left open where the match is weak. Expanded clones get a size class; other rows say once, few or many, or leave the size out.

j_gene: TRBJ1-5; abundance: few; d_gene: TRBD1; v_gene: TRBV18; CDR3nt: TGTGCCAGCTCGGGGGACAGGGGGTATCAGCCCCAGCATTTT; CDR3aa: CASSGDRGYQPQHF
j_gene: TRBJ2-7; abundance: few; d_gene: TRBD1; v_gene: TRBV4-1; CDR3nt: TGCGCCAGCAGCCATTTCCCGGGACAGGGGGCTATCTACGAGCAGTACTTC; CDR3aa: CASSHFPGQGAIYEQYF
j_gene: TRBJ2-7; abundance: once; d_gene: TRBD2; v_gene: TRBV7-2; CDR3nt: TGTGCCAGCAGCTTAGCACGGGGGGTCAGCTCCTACGAGCAGTACTTC; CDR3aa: CASSLARGVSSYEQYF
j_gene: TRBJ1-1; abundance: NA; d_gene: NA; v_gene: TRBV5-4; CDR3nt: TGTGCCAGCAGCCCGAGGGGGGGCAGGAACACTGAAGCTTTCTTT; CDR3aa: CASSPRGGRNTEAFF
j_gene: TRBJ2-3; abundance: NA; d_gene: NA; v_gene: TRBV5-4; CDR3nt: TGTGCCAGCAGCTTGAACGACAGAGATACGCAGTATTTT; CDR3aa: CASSLNDRDTQYF
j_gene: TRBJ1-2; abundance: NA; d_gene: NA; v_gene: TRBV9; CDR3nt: TGTGCCAGCAGCGGACCAGGGTCCTATGGCTACACCTTC; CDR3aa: CASSGPGSYGYTF
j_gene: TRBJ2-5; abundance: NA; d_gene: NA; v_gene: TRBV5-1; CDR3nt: TGCGCCAGCAGCTTGGAGGGCAGGGCAAGGGAGACCCAGTACTTC; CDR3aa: CASSLEGRARETQYF
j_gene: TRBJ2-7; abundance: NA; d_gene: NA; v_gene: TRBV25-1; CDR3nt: TGTGCCAGCAGTGACAGGGGACCCTACGAGCAGTACTTC; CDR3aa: CASSDRGPYEQYF
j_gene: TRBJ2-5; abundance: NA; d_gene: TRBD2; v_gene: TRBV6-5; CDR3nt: TGTGCCAGCAGCCGGGGAGGGGAGACCCAGTACTTC; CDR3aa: CASSRGGETQYF
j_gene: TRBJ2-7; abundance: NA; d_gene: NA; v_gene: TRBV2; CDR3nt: TGTGCCAGCAGTGAGTTGGGGACTGTACCCTACGAGCAGTACTTC; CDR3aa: CASSELGTVPYEQYF
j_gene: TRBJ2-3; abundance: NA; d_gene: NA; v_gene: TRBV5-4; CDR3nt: TGTGCCAGCAGCTTAGGGACAAATACGCAGTATTTT; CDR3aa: CASSLGTNTQYF
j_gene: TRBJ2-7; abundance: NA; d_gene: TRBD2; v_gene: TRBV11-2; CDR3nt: TGTGCCAGCAGCTTAGAGGGCGGGAGAAGCTACGAGCAGTACTTC; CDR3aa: CASSLEGGRSYEQYF
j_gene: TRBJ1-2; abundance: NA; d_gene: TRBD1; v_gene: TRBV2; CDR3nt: TGTGCCAGCAGGTGGACAGGGGGCGGCTACACCTTC; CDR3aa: CASRWTGGGYTF
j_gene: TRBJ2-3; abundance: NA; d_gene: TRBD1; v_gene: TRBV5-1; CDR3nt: TGCGCCAGCAGCACAACAGGGGGAGATACGCAGTATTTT; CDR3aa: CASSTTGGDTQYF
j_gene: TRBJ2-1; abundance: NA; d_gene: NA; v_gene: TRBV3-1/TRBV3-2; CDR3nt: TGTGCCAGCAGCCAAAAAGGAGGGCGGCCTTCCTACAATGAGCAGTTCTTC; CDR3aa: CASSQKGGRPSYNEQFF
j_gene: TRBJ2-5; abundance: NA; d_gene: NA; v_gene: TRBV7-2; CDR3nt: TGTGCCAGCAGCTTAAATTGGGCAGTCGCAGGAGAGACCCAGTACTTC; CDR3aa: CASSLNWAVAGETQYF
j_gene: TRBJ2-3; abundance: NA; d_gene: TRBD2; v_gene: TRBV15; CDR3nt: TGTGCCACCAGCAGCCGGCGGGAGTATTCAGATACGCAGTATTTT; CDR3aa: CATSSRREYSDTQYF
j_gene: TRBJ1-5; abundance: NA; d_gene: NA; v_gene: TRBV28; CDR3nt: TGTGCCAGCAGTTTAGGGCAAAGAAGGCAGCCCCAGCATTTT; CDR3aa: CASSLGQRRQPQHF
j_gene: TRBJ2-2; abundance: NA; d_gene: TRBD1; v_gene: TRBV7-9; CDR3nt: TGTGCCAGCCGGGGACAGGGTGGCACCGGGGAGCTGTTTTTT; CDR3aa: CASRGQGGTGELFF
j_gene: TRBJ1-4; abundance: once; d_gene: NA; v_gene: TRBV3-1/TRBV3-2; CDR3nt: TGTGCCAGCAGCCAAGGAGGCGGGTTTGAAAAACTGTTTTTT; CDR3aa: CASSQGGGFEKLFF
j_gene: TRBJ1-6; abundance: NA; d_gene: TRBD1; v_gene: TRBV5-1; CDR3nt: TGCGCCAGCAGGGCAGGACAGGGAGAGTCACCCCTCCACTTT; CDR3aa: CASRAGQGESPLHF
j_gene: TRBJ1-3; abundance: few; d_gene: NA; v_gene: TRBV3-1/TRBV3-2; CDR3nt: TGTGCCAGCAGCCAAGGGGTCGGGGGCTCTGGAAACACCATATATTTT; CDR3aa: CASSQGVGGSGNTIYF
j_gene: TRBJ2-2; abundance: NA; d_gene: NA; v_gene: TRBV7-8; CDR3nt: TGTGCCAGCAGCTTCAGGGGAAACACCGGGGAGCTGTTTTTT; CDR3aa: CASSFRGNTGELFF
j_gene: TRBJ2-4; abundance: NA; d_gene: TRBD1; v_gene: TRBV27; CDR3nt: TGTGCCAGCAGTTTTTCCGGGACAGGGTATGGTAAAAACATTCAGTACTTC; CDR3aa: CASSFSGTGYGKNIQYF
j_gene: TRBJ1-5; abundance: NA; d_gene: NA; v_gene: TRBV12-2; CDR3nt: TGTGCAAGTCGCTTAGCCCCTACGAGGAGGGGAGGTCCCCAGCATTTT; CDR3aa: CASRLAPTRRGGPQHF
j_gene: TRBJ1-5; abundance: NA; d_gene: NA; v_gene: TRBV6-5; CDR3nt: TGTGCCAGCAGTCGACAGGTAGGCAATCAGCCCCAGCATTTT; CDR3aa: CASSRQVGNQPQHF
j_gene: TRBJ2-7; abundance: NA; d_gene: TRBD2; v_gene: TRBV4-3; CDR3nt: TGCGCCAGCAGCCAAGATAGAGGACTAGCGGGAGGGTCAACCTTCTACGAGCAGTACTTC; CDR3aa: CASSQDRGLAGGSTFYEQYF
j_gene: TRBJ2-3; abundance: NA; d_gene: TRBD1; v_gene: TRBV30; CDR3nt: TGTGCCTGGCAAACCCCGGGACAGGGGATCACAGATACGCAGTATTTT; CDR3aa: CAWQTPGQGITDTQYF
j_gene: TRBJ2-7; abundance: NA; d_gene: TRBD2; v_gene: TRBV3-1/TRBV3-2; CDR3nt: TGTGCCAGCAGCCAAGGGCCCGAGCGGGAGCGCGAGCAGTACTTC; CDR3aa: CASSQGPEREREQYF
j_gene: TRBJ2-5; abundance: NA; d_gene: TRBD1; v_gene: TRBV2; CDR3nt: TGTGCCAGCGAGATTGACAGGGAAGAGACCCAGTACTTC; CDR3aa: CASEIDREETQYF
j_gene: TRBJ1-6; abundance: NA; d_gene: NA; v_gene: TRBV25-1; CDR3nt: TGTGCCAGCAGTGCCCGGGAAAATAATTCACCCCTCCACTTT; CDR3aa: CASSARENNSPLHF
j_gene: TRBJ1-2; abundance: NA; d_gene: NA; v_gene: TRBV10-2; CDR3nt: TGCGCCAGCAGTGACGGAGACTATGGCTACACCTTC; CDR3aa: CASSDGDYGYTF
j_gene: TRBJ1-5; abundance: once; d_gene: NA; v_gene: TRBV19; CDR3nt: TGTGCCAGTAGGGGGTTTAGCAGGGGCCTCAATCAGCCCCAGCATTTT; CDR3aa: CASRGFSRGLNQPQHF
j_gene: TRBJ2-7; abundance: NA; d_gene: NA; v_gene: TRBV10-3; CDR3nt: TGTGCCATCAGTGAGGCAGGGGCCAGGTACGAGCAGTACTTC; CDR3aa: CAISEAGARYEQYF
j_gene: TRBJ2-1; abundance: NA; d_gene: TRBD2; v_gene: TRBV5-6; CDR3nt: TGTGCCAGCAGCTTGAGCCAGCGGGAGGATCATGAGCAGTTCTTC; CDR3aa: CASSLSQREDHEQFF
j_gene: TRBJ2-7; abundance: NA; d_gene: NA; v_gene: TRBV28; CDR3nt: TGTGCCAGCAGTCTCACCGGGACAAGGTCCTACGAGCAGTACTTC; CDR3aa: CASSLTGTRSYEQYF
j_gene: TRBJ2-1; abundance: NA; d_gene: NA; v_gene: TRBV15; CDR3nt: TGTGCCACCAGCAGAGACCCGAGTAATGAGCAGTTCTTC; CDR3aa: CATSRDPSNEQFF
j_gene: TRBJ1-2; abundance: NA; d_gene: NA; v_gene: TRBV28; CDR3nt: TGTGCCAGCAGTTTGGCTGTGCTGTATGGCTACACCTTC; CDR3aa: CASSLAVLYGYTF
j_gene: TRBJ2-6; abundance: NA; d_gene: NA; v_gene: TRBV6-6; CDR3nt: TGTGCCAGCAGTCCCCCCCCGCAGTTGGGGGCCAACGTCCTGACTTTC; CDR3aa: CASSPPPQLGANVLTF
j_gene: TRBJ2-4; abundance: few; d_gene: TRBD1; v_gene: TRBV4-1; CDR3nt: TGCGCCAGCAGCCGATCGACAGGGGGCGAAAACATTCAGTACTTC; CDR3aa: CASSRSTGGENIQYF
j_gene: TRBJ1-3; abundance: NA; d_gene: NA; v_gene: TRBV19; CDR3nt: TGTGCCAGTATGACCGGGTCTGGAAACACCATATATTTT; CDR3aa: CASMTGSGNTIYF
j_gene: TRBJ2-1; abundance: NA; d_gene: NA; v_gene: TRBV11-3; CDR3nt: TGTGCCAGCAGCTTCGGCGGGGCCTTGGATGAGCAGTTCTTC; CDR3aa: CASSFGGALDEQFF
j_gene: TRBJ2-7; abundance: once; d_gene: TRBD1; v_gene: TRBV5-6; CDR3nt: TGTGCCAGCAGCGGAGACAGGGGGCGAAGTGGGGAGCAGTACTTC; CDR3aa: CASSGDRGRSGEQYF
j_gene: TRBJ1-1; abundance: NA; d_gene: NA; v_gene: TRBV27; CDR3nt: TGTGCCAGCAGAGACAGCGTTCTGAACACTGAAGCTTTCTTT; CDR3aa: CASRDSVLNTEAFF
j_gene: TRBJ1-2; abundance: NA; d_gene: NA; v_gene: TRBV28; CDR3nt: TGTGCCAGCAGAACGACACTTAACTATGGCTACACCTTC; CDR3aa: CASRTTLNYGYTF
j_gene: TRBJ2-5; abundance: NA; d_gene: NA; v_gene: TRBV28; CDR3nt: TGTGCCAGCAGTTTATTGGCAGGGCCTCAGGAGACCCAGTACTTC; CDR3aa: CASSLLAGPQETQYF
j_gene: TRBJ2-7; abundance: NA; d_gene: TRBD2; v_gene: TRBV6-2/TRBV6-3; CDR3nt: TGTGCCAGCAGTTACCGGGTAGCGGGAGGGCCTGGAGAGCAGTACTTC; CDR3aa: CASSYRVAGGPGEQYF
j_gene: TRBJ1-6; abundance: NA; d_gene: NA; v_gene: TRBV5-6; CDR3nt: TGTGCCAGCAGCTATGGAGCAGCTCCTAATTCACCCCTCCACTTT; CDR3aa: CASSYGAAPNSPLHF
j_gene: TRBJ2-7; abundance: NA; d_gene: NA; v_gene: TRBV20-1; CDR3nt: TGCAGTGCCCCGACCCGGGGCGAGCAGTACTTC; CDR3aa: CSAPTRGEQYF
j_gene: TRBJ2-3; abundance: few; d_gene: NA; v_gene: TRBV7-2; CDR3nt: TGTGCCAGCAGACCCACCCTATTCGGCACAGATACGCAGTATTTT; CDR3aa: CASRPTLFGTDTQYF
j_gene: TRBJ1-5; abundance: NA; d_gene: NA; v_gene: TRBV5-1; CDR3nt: TGCGCCAGCAGCCCAGGGTTTGTGGGGTATAGCAATCAGCCCCAGCATTTT; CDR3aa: CASSPGFVGYSNQPQHF